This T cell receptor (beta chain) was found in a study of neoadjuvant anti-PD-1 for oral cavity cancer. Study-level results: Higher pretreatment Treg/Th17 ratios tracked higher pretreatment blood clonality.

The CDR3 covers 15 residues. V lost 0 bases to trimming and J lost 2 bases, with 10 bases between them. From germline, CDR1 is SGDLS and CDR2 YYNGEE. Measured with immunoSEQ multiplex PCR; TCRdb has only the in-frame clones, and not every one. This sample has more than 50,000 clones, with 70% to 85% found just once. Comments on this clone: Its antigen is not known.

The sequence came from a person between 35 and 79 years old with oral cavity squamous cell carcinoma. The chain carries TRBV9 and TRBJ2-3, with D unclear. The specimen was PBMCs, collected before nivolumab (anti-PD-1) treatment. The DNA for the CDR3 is TGTGCCAGCAGCGTAGGGTGGGGATTCACAGATACGCAGTATTTT. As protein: CASSVGWGFTDTQYF.